This TCR beta chain was profiled in a study of post-analysis software for immune sequencing data. Study-wide points: Patients had higher frequencies than controls of four to six TRBV segments, including TRBV5-6, TRBV5-1 and TRBV20-1.

The CDR3 has 13 residues. Germline CDR1 is MNHEY and CDR2 is SVGAGI. V shed 5 bases, J shed 4 bases, and the junction held 4 bases outside the gene matches. With respect to this clonotype: Its specificity is not known.

Unique molecular identifiers featured in each of the TCR beta cDNA libraries. TCRdb called the PCR reads again in MiXCR, with one record for every CDR3 protein. The repertoire has 740,000 or so distinct CDR3 sequences, under 70% of them found once; the top ten carry around 4.5%. V usage is TRBV6-5 and J usage is TRBJ1-2; 7 nucleotides match TRBD1. The clonotype originates from a girl aged 10 to 17 with multiple sclerosis. Input material: blood. Here the CDR3 DNA reads TGTGCCAGCAGTCCCAGACAGGGCTATGGCTACACCTTC. As protein: CASSPRQGYGYTF.